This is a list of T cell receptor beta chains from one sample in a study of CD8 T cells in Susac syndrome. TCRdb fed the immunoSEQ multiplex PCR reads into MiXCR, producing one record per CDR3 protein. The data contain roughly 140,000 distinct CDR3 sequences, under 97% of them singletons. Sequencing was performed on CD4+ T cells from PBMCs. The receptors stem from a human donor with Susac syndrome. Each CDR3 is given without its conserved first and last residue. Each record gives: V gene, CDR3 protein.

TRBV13	ASSLDGVNTEAF
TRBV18	ASSPILAGTTGEQY
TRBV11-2	ASSRTQGFAYEQY
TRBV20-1	SARDSQVRLTEAF
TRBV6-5	ASSFGTGGLSPLH
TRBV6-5	ASSPLGGFSEQY
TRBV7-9	ASSLGGTSSGRETQY
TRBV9	ASSLQDSNEKLF
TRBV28	ASSILPGEYEQY
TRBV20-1	SAIPTIGLQETQY
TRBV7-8	ASSVGLRGETQY
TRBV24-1	ATRSGANTGELF
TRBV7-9	ASSLHGEGYGYT
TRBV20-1	SARDGAAHPVF
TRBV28	ASSLWENEQY
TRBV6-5	ASSYKRGLTSPLH
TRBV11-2	ASSLGRALETQY
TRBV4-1	ASSQVWSGSKHTQY
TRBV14	APGWEQY
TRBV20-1	SAPSGSTNTEAF
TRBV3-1	ASSRLAGAVNNEQF
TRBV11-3	ASSLHRRGAGELF
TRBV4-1	ASSLQGSPGTEAF
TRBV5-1	ASSSRANNEQF
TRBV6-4	ASIGTFTYEQY
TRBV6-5	ASSNTGELF
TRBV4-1	ASSQVGSITYNEQF
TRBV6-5	ASSYSKVSYEQY
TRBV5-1	ASSLAPRTETQY
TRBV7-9	ASSRTGAKYEQY
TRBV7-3	ASSVSRGETQY
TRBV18	ASSPGGSYEQY
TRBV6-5	ASRRQGAWTEAF
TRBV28	ASSLNSNQPQH
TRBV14	ASSHRPQMNTEAF
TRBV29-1	SVGQGMGAF
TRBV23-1	ASSPRGTSDTYNEQF
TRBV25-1	ASSPPGGVNEQF
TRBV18	ASSLSSERGHTEAF
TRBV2	ASSDRIYEQY
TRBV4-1	ASSYGGESITDTQY
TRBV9	ASSVGQIQNTEAF
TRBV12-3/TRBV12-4	ASSLGARTGHQETQY
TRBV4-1	ASSHVLAGRGDTQY
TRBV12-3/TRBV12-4	ASSFTSGRRNEQF
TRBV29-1	SVHRGNTEAF